This T cell receptor (beta chain) was observed in a study of PD-1 blockade in classical Hodgkin lymphoma. Study findings and constraints: At baseline, newly diagnosed patients reportedly showed less TCR diversity than healthy donors.

The CDR3 sequence is 17 residues long. In germline, CDR1 is SGHRS, CDR2 YFSETQ. V was pared by 0 bases and J by 2 bases, with 8 bases of the junction left unmatched. Each patient experienced a relapse that followed autologous stem cell transplantation, and brentuximab vedotin exposure varied. TCRdb's table, derived via immunoSEQ multiplex PCR, lists solely in-frame clones and lacks some. The data show approximately 89,000 clones, with approximately 80% seen just once and less than 15% held by the top ten. A word on this clone: Its antigen remains unidentified.

The sample consisted of peripheral blood mononuclear cells (PBMCs), taken at baseline. This clonotype was sampled from a human donor with classical Hodgkin lymphoma. V and J are TRBV5-1 and TRBJ2-3; 8 nucleotides align to TRBD2. CDR3 region: CASSLAPGSGVTDTQYF. The DNA of the CDR3 is TGCGCCAGCAGCTTGGCCCCGGGTAGCGGGGTCACAGATACGCAGTATTTT.